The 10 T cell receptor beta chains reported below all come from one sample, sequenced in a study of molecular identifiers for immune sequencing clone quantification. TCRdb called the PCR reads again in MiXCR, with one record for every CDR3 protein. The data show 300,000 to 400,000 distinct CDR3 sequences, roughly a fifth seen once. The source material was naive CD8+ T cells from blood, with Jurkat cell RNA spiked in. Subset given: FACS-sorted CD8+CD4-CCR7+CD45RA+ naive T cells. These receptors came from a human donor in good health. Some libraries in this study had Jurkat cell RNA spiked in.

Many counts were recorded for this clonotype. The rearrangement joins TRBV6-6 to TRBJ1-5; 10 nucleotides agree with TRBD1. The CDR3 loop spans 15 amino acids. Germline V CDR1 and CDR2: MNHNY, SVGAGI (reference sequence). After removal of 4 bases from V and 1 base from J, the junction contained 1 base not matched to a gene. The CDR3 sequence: CASSLDRGSNQPQHF. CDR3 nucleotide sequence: TGTGCCAGCAGTTTGGACAGGGGGAGCAATCAGCCCCAGCATTTT.

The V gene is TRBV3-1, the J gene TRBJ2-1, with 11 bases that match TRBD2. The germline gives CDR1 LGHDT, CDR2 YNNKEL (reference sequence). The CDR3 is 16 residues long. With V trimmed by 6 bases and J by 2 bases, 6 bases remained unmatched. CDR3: CASSPFSGGAYNEQFF. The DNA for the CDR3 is TGTGCCAGCAGTCCGTTTAGCGGGGGGGCCTACAATGAGCAGTTCTTC.

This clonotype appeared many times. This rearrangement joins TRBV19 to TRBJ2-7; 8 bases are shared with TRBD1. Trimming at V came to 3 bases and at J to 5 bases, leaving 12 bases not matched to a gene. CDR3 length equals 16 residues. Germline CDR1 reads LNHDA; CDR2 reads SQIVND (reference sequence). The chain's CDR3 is CASSIGGRGRRNEQYF. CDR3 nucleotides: TGTGCCAGTAGTATTGGTGGCAGGGGGCGGCGGAACGAGCAGTACTTC.

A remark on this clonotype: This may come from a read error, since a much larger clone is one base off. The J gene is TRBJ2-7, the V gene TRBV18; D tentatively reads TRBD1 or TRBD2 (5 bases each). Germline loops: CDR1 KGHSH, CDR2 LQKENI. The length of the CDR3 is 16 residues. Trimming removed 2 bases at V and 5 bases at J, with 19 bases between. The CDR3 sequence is CASSPYGRDLFDEQYF. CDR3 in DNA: TGTGCCAGCTCACCATATGGTCGGGACCTTTTCGACGAGCAGTACTTC. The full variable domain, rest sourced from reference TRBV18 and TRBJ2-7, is NAGVMQNPRHLVRRRGQEARLRCSPMKGHSHVYWYRQLPEEGLKFMVYLQKENIIDESGMPKERFSAEFPKEGPSILRIQQVVRGDSAAYFCASSPYGRDLFDEQYFGPGTRLTVT.

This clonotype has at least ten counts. The CDR3 sequence: CSARTDNQPQHF. CDR3 coding DNA: TGCAGTGCCCGGACGGACAATCAGCCCCAGCATTTT. V and J are TRBV20-1 and TRBJ1-5; D is ambiguous. The CDR3 sequence is 12 residues long. V dropped 6 bases and J dropped 3 bases, with 9 bases sitting between them. In germline, CDR1 is DFQATT, CDR2 SNEGSKA (reference sequence).

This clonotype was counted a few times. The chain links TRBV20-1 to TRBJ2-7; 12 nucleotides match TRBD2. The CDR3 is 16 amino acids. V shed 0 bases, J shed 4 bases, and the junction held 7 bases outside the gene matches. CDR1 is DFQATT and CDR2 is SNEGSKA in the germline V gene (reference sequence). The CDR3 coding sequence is TGCAGTGCTAGAGATCTCGGACTAGCGGGATGGTACGAGCAGTACTTC. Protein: CSARDLGLAGWYEQYF.

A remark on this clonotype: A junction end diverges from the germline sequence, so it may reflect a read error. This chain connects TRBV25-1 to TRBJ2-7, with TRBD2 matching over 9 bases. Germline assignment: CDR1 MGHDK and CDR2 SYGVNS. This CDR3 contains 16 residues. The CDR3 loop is CASGEFGTSPLPEQYF. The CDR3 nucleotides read TGTGCCAGCGGTGAATTTGGGACTAGCCCTCTCCCTGAGCAGTACTTC.

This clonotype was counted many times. DNA of the CDR3: TGTGCCAGCAGCCCCCGACAGGTGACGAACACTGAAGCTTTCTTT. Translation gives CASSPRQVTNTEAFF. The rearrangement uses TRBV9 and TRBJ1-1; TRBD1 is a possible D gene (6 bases). The length of the CDR3 is 15 residues. V was cut by 4 bases and J by 1 base, with 14 bases left in between. Germline V gene data show CDR1 as SGDLS and CDR2 as YYNGEE.

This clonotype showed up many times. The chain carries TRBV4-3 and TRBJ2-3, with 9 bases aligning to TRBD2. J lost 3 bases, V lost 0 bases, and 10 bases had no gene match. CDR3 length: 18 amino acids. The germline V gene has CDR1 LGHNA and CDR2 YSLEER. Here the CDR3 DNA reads TGCGCCAGCAGCCAAGATAAGGTAGCGGGAGCTGCGACAGATACGCAGTATTTT. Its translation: CASSQDKVAGAATDTQYF.

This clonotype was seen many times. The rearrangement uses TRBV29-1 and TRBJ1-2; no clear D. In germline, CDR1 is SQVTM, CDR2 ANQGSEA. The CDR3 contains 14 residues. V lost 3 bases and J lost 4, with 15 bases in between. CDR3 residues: CSVDWAVQTYGYTF. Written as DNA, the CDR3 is TGCAGCGTTGATTGGGCAGTACAGACCTATGGCTACACCTTC.